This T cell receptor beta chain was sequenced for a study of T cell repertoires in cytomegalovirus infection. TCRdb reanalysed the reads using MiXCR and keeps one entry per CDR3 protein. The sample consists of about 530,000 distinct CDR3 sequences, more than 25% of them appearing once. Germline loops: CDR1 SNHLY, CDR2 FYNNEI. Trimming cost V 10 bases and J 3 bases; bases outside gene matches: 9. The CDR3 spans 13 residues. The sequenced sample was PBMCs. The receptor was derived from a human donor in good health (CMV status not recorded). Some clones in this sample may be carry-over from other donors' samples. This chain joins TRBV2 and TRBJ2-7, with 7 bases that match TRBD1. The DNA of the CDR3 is TGTGCCACCACAGGGGATTTGGGCTACGAGCAGTACTTC. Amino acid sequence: CATTGDLGYEQYF.